Following are 20 T cell receptor beta chains from one sample sequenced in a study of T cells expressing NK-cell markers. No DNA is given; TCRdb re-called the 5' RACE reads and lists each CDR3 protein once. The sample has about 400,000 distinct CDR3 sequences; the top ten hold around 11%. Input material: blood T cells: a sorted CD56 or NKG2C T cell subset, CD4+ or CD8+ T cells, or bulk PBMC T cells (not recorded which). Receptors were obtained from a woman between 45 and 60 years old in good health.

CDR3 in amino acids: CAWSVRLAGRTGELFF. The J gene is TRBJ2-2, the V gene TRBV30; TCRdb picks TRBD2, but there is no DNA to check that call. CDR3 size: 16 residues. Germline V lookup: CDR1 GTSNPN, CDR2 SVGIG (reference sequence).

J is TRBJ1-5 and V is TRBV27; the D call from TCRdb, TRBD1, cannot be confirmed without DNA. There are 16 residues in the CDR3. Looked up from germline, CDR1 is MNHEY and CDR2 is SMNVEV (reference sequence). The chain's CDR3 is CASRGTGSFFNQPQHF.

The chain carries TRBV24-1 and TRBJ2-1; the D call from TCRdb, TRBD2, cannot be confirmed without DNA. The CDR3 covers 16 residues. Germline V CDR1 and CDR2: KGHDR, SFDVKD. CDR3 loop: CATSDPGLAELSEQFF.

This chain connects TRBV19 to TRBJ2-1; checking the TCRdb D call of TRBD2 is not possible without DNA. The germline CDR1 and CDR2 sequences are LNHDA and SQIVND (reference sequence). The CDR3 has 14 residues. The CDR3 loop is CASSILAGDNEQFF.

The chain employs TRBV5-1 and TRBJ2-1; TCRdb reports TRBD2, a call that lacks DNA to check it against. The germline V gene has CDR1 SGHRS and CDR2 YFSETQ. The CDR3 spans 14 residues. The CDR3 sequence: CASSIGILAGEQFF.

The chain uses TRBV7-3 and TRBJ2-2; the D gene TCRdb calls, TRBD2, cannot be checked with no DNA. This CDR3 is built from 17 residues. Germline assignment: CDR1 SGHTA and CDR2 FQGTGA. The chain's CDR3 is CASSLTLQASGGGELFF.

The V and J genes are TRBV20-1 and TRBJ2-3; TCRdb indicates TRBD2, and absent DNA this call remains unverified. CDR3 length: 15 amino acids. Germline assignment: CDR1 DFQATT and CDR2 SNEGSKA (reference sequence). CDR3 region: CSATSGRDPTDTQYF.

V usage is TRBV27 and J usage is TRBJ2-7; TCRdb indicates TRBD1, and absent DNA this call remains unverified. CDR3 length: 16 residues. Germline CDR1 and CDR2: MNHEY and SMNVEV (reference sequence). This CDR3 reads CASSSITGTGLGEQYF.

The rearrangement uses TRBV5-1 and TRBJ2-3; TCRdb indicates TRBD1, and absent DNA this call remains unverified. The length of the CDR3 is 15 residues. Per germline, CDR1 SGHRS and CDR2 YFSETQ. The CDR3 here is CASRGTGRGTDTQYF.

The V and J genes are TRBV3-1 and TRBJ2-2. The length of the CDR3 is 13 residues. In germline, CDR1 is LGHDT, CDR2 YNNKEL (reference sequence). CDR3 residues: CASSQEQKGELFF.

The rearrangement joins TRBV7-9 to TRBJ1-1; the TCRdb D gene call, TRBD1, has no DNA to confirm it. This CDR3 comprises 15 residues. Germline CDR1 reads SEHNR; CDR2 reads FQNEAQ (reference sequence). The CDR3 loop is CASSVPGGRGTEAFF.

This sequence joins TRBV10-3 and TRBJ2-1; TCRdb gives TRBD1 as the D gene, but with no DNA this cannot be confirmed. The CDR3 consists of 14 residues. CDR1 is ENHRY and CDR2 is SYGVKD in the germline V gene. CDR3 in amino acids: CAISSTGGLNEQFF.

The chain employs TRBV12-3 or TRBV12-4 and TRBJ1-4. The CDR3 has 12 residues. CDR3 amino acids: CASSPHLGELFF.

This chain links TRBV27 with TRBJ1-3. The germline V gene encodes CDR1 MNHEY and CDR2 SMNVEV (reference sequence). The CDR3 spans 16 residues. The CDR3 is CASSGPDLTSGNTIYF.

The chain recombines TRBV27 with TRBJ2-7; the D call from TCRdb, TRBD2, cannot be confirmed without DNA. Germline V gene data show CDR1 as MNHEY and CDR2 as SMNVEV (reference sequence). The CDR3 has 15 residues. CDR3 loop: CASSKGLAGTYEQYF.

The rearrangement joins TRBV9 to TRBJ2-1; as DNA is missing, the TRBD1 call by TCRdb cannot be tested. CDR3 length: 16 residues. The germline V gene encodes CDR1 SGDLS and CDR2 YYNGEE. CDR3 loop: CASSGSSRTGYNEQFF.

The rearrangement joins TRBV5-1 to TRBJ2-6; with no DNA, the TCRdb D assignment of TRBD1 cannot be verified. The length of the CDR3 is 18 residues. Germline V gene data show CDR1 as SGHRS and CDR2 as YFSETQ. This chain's CDR3 is CASSPYRDRGSGANVLTF.

This sequence joins TRBV21-1 and TRBJ2-2. TRBV21-1 is termed a pseudogene. CDR3 length: 21 amino acids. The CDR3 region is CASSKYRSPTLGLQNTGELFF.

This rearrangement joins TRBV5-6 to TRBJ2-5; as DNA is missing, the TRBD2 call by TCRdb cannot be tested. The CDR3 totals 15 residues. The germline gives CDR1 SGHDT, CDR2 YYEEEE. CDR3 amino acids: CASSPGLADPETQYF.

CDR3 amino acids: CSARGGAGTEAFF. The chain uses TRBV20-1 and TRBJ1-1; TCRdb proposes TRBD1, but this gene call is untestable without DNA. CDR1 and CDR2 (germline): DFQATT, SNEGSKA (reference sequence). CDR3 length: 13 residues.